These 32 T cell receptor beta chains came from one sample sequenced in a study of T cell repertoires in cytomegalovirus infection. TCRdb used MiXCR to reprocess the reads, holding one entry per CDR3 protein. This table has more than 400,000 distinct CDR3 sequences, around 27% appearing once. The specimen sequenced was PBMCs. All receptors come from a human donor in good health (CMV status not recorded). Some clones in this sample may be carry-over from other donors' samples.

V usage is TRBV7-6 and J usage is TRBJ2-1; D ambiguous. Germline V lookup: CDR1 SGHVS, CDR2 FNYEAQ. This CDR3 has 12 amino acids. Between the trimmed V and J ends, which lost 1 base and 13 bases, there was a span of 11 bases. The CDR3 coding sequence is TGTGCCAGCAGCTTAGTGGTGGGGTCACAGTTCTTC. It codes for CASSLVVGSQFF.

The chain is built from TRBV7-9 and TRBJ2-7; TRBD2 matches at 8 bases. The CDR3 length is 17 residues. V gave up 5 bases and J gave up 1 base; unmatched junction bases: 13. Germline V gene data show CDR1 as SEHNR and CDR2 as FQNEAQ (reference sequence). This CDR3 reads CASSPGSGGRFSYEQYF. The CDR3 nucleotides are TGTGCCAGCAGCCCCGGAAGTGGCGGGAGGTTTTCCTACGAGCAGTACTTC.

V and J are TRBV14 and TRBJ2-1; D is possibly TRBD1 (5 bases). V was trimmed by 8 bases and J by 2 bases, leaving 16 bases between them. The CDR3 is 15 amino acids. Looked up from germline, CDR1 is SGHDN and CDR2 is FVKESK. The CDR3, as DNA: TGTGCCAGCCGACCCGGCCAGGGCGCCTACAATGAGCAGTTCTTC. Residues: CASRPGQGAYNEQFF.

This clonotype was seen more than once but under ten times. The chain recombines TRBV5-6 with TRBJ1-3, with D perhaps TRBD1 (5 bases). Germline CDR1 is SGHDT and CDR2 is YYEEEE. Trimming stripped 6 bases from V and 9 bases from J, with 16 bases between. The CDR3 is 13 residues long. Here the CDR3 reads CASNGVSGGTIYF. In nucleotides, the CDR3 is TGTGCCAGCAATGGGGTGTCCGGGGGCACCATATATTTT.

This clonotype was observed many times. The chain recombines TRBV7-8 with TRBJ2-7; TRBD1 agrees at 8 bases. CDR1 and CDR2 (germline): SGHVS, FQNEAQ. Germline trimming cut 0 bases from V and 8 bases from J; bases unmatched to any gene: 15. CDR3 length: 17 residues. The CDR3 spells CASSLAPWARGQKKQYF. The DNA for the CDR3 is TGTGCCAGCAGCTTAGCGCCTTGGGCCAGGGGGCAGAAAAAGCAGTACTTC.

In its sample, this clonotype was seen many times. The rearrangement uses TRBV7-2 and TRBJ2-1; D unclear. The CDR3 has 14 amino acids. CDR1 and CDR2 (germline): SGHTA, FQGNSA. Trimming cost V 5 bases and J 7 bases, with 15 bases left between them. DNA for the CDR3: TGTGCCAGCAGCCCCCGAAAGACCTGGAATGAGCAGTTCTTC. This encodes CASSPRKTWNEQFF.

The rearrangement uses TRBV10-3 and TRBJ1-2; D gene unclear. This CDR3 has 12 residues. V was cut by 2 bases and J by 6 bases, with 7 bases left in between. CDR1 and CDR2 (germline): ENHRY, SYGVKD. The CDR3 nucleotides are TGTGCCATCAGTGAGCGGGGTGATGGCTACACCTTC. Encoded protein: CAISERGDGYTF.

In this sample, this clonotype turned up many times. The chain links TRBV20-1 to TRBJ2-7; 8 bases match TRBD2. CDR3 length: 15 amino acids. The V and J ends lost 0 bases and 2 bases, in that order; junction bases with no gene match: 6. Germline CDR1 DFQATT, CDR2 SNEGSKA (reference sequence). This chain's CDR3 is CSARDSGLATYEQYF. In DNA, the CDR3 is TGCAGTGCTAGAGATAGTGGACTAGCAACCTACGAGCAGTACTTC.

This clonotype was counted between two and nine times. The genes are TRBV24-1 and TRBJ2-7, with 8 bases identical to TRBD2. The J segment lost 5 bases and the V segment lost 2 bases, leaving 7 bases of the junction unmatched. Germline V gene data show CDR1 as KGHDR and CDR2 as SFDVKD. This CDR3 comprises 15 residues. In nucleotides, the CDR3 is TGTGCCACCAGTGATTCCCGCTCGGGGGGGGACGAGCAGTACTTC. This encodes CATSDSRSGGDEQYF.

This clonotype has just a few counts. This sequence joins TRBV12-3 or TRBV12-4 and TRBJ2-3; D may be TRBD1 (6 bases). This CDR3 is 17 amino acids long. Trimming cost V 6 bases and J 0 bases, with 19 bases left between them. CDR3 DNA: TGTGCCAGCAGGAACAACCGGGACATCGCCAGCACAGATACGCAGTATTTT. The encoded protein is CASRNNRDIASTDTQYF.

The gene calls are TRBV27 and TRBJ2-3, with D possibly called TRBD1 or TRBD2 (5 bases each). Trimming removed 5 bases at V and 1 base at J, with 13 bases between. Germline V gene data show CDR1 as MNHEY and CDR2 as SMNVEV (reference sequence). The CDR3 has 15 residues. CDR3 coding DNA: TGTGCCAGCAGTGCACTAGGGGAACGCACAGATACGCAGTATTTT. It encodes CASSALGERTDTQYF.

The chain joins TRBV5-1 to TRBJ1-1; 7 nucleotides align to TRBD1. V was clipped by 1 base and J by 1 base; unmatched bases: 4. The CDR3 spans 15 residues. Germline lookup yields CDR1 SGHRS and CDR2 YFSETQ. CDR3 region: CASSLRGLANTEAFF. The CDR3 DNA sequence: TGCGCCAGCAGCTTGAGGGGGCTCGCGAACACTGAAGCTTTCTTT.

J is TRBJ2-5 and V is TRBV7-9; D is undetermined. Looked up from germline, CDR1 is SEHNR and CDR2 is FQNEAQ (reference sequence). V lost 2 bases and J 4 bases, leaving 20 bases between the germline ends. The CDR3 runs 17 residues. The CDR3 loop is CASSLRKVSTIGETQYF. As DNA, the CDR3 is TGTGCCAGCAGCTTACGGAAGGTTTCCACCATAGGAGAGACCCAGTACTTC. The full variable domain, completed using reference TRBV7-9 and TRBJ2-5, is DTGVSQNPRHKITKRGQNVTFRCDPISEHNRLYWYRQTLGQGPEFLTYFQNEAQLEKSRLLSDRFSAERPKGSFSTLEIQRTEQGDSAMYLCASSLRKVSTIGETQYFGPGTRLLVL.

This chain joins TRBV20-1 and TRBJ2-3; D perhaps matches TRBD2 (6 bases). The CDR3 totals 15 residues. CDR1 and CDR2 (germline): DFQATT, SNEGSKA (reference sequence). The V end lost 3 bases, the J end lost 5 bases, and 18 bases lay between the germline ends. The CDR3 spells CSASAGTLTGDTQYF. In DNA form, the CDR3 reads TGCAGTGCTAGCGCTGGGACTCTGACTGGAGATACGCAGTATTTT.

In its sample, this clonotype was seen a few times. CDR3 nucleotide sequence: TGTGCCAGCAGTTACAGACTACTCTACGAGCAGTACGTC. This encodes CASSYRLLYEQYV. V usage is TRBV6-2 or TRBV6-3 and J usage is TRBJ2-7, with D maybe TRBD2 (5 bases). V was pared by 2 bases and J by 3 bases, with 8 bases between. This CDR3 has 13 amino acids. The germline V gene has CDR1 MNHEY and CDR2 SVGEGT.

This clonotype was detected only once. The rearrangement uses TRBV7-9 and TRBJ2-7; D may correspond to TRBD1 or TRBD2 (6 bases each). V shed 1 base and J shed 5 bases, with 12 bases lying between them. The CDR3 is 14 residues long. Germline assignment: CDR1 SEHNR and CDR2 FQNEAQ (reference sequence). The CDR3 spells CASSLGRGLDEQYV. CDR3 DNA: TGTGCCAGCAGCTTAGGGAGGGGGTTGGACGAGCAGTACGTC.

V and J are TRBV20-1 and TRBJ2-3; 7 bases align to TRBD1. J gave up 4 bases and V 5 bases, and 15 bases lay outside the gene matches. Germline CDR1 DFQATT, CDR2 SNEGSKA (reference sequence). The CDR3 extends over 16 amino acids. The CDR3 spells CSAPRGPSPEPDTQYF. In DNA form, the CDR3 reads TGCAGTGCTCCGAGGGGGCCGAGTCCCGAGCCAGATACGCAGTATTTT.

A few counts support this clonotype. The genes are TRBV24-1 and TRBJ2-3; 9 bases line up with TRBD2. CDR3 length equals 16 residues. Germline V gene sequence: CDR1 KGHDR, CDR2 SFDVKD. V was clipped by 8 bases and J by 4 bases; unmatched bases: 12. CDR3 coding DNA: TGTGCCACCACCCCCGGGGTAGCGGGAGTAGCAGATACGCAGTATTTT. The encoded protein is CATTPGVAGVADTQYF.

This clonotype showed up many times. CDR3 bases: TGTGCCAGCAGCTTAGGTAGCCGGACTAGCACAGATACGCAGTATTTT. Translated: CASSLGSRTSTDTQYF. The rearrangement joins TRBV7-6 to TRBJ2-3; TRBD2 is a possible D gene (5 bases). Germline CDR1 SGHVS, CDR2 FNYEAQ. The ends were cut back, 1 base at V and 0 bases at J, with 11 bases in the middle. This CDR3 has 16 amino acids.

The rearrangement links TRBV7-9 to TRBJ1-4; 7 bases match TRBD1. Germline V lookup: CDR1 SEHNR, CDR2 FQNEAQ (reference sequence). This CDR3 contains 16 residues. Trimming took 5 bases from V and 4 from J; bases not matched to a gene: 10. The CDR3 coding sequence is TGTGCCAGCAGCACCAGGGGGGCGGCCATTAATGAAAAACTGTTTTTT. Encoded protein: CASSTRGAAINEKLFF.

The chain employs TRBV24-1 and TRBJ2-3; the D gene is possibly TRBD1 (6 bases). The CDR3 consists of 17 residues. From germline, CDR1 is KGHDR and CDR2 SFDVKD. With 3 bases removed from V and 3 bases from J, the gap between germline ends came to 18 bases. The CDR3 sequence: CATSDPGGQRATDTQYF. The CDR3 nucleotides are TGTGCCACCAGTGATCCAGGCGGACAGCGAGCAACAGATACGCAGTATTTT.

The rearrangement links TRBV7-6 to TRBJ2-3; D is undetermined. The CDR3 extends over 10 amino acids. V was clipped by 7 bases and J by 3 bases, with 2 bases between them. Germline values: CDR1 SGHVS, CDR2 FNYEAQ. The CDR3: CASKTDTQYF. CDR3 sequence (DNA): TGTGCCAGCAAAACAGATACGCAGTATTTT.

This clonotype came up many times. The rearrangement links TRBV7-2 to TRBJ2-7; 12 bases align to TRBD2. This CDR3 comprises 16 residues. Trimming removed 0 bases from V and 8 bases from J; junction bases left unmatched: 8. Per germline, CDR1 SGHTA and CDR2 FQGNSA. This CDR3 is CASSLARLAGDGQQYF. Written as DNA, the CDR3 is TGTGCCAGCAGCTTAGCGCGACTAGCGGGGGACGGCCAGCAGTACTTC.

About this clonotype itself: A junction end diverges from the germline sequence, so it may reflect a read error. V is TRBV7-3 and J is TRBJ2-2, with unresolved D. The CDR3 runs 14 residues. The V gene's germline CDR1 is SGHTA and CDR2 FQGTGA. In nucleotides, the CDR3 is TGTACCAGCAGCTTAAACCCCACCACCGGGGAGCTGTTTTTT. It yields the protein CTSSLNPTTGELFF.

V is TRBV12-5 and J is TRBJ1-1; no firm D call. This CDR3 is built from 15 residues. In germline, CDR1 is LGHNT, CDR2 FRNRAP. With 6 bases removed from V and 2 bases from J, the gap between germline ends came to 16 bases. This CDR3 reads CASGPWTRSNTEAFF. The CDR3, as DNA: TGTGCTAGTGGCCCTTGGACGAGAAGTAACACTGAAGCTTTCTTT.

In its sample, this clonotype was seen many times. The chain uses TRBV12-3 or TRBV12-4 and TRBJ2-7; 9 bases are shared with TRBD2. V was pared by 3 bases and J by 9 bases, with 9 bases of the junction left unmatched. The CDR3 has 14 residues. The CDR3 here is CASSFTLAGQGQYF. The CDR3 DNA follows: TGTGCCAGCAGTTTCACGCTAGCGGGGCAAGGGCAGTACTTC.

The CDR3 region has the DNA TGCAGCGTCACCCGGACTCACGGCCCCATTAGCTCTGGAAACACCATATATTTT. This codes for CSVTRTHGPISSGNTIYF. The chain combines TRBV29-1 with TRBJ1-3; unclear D gene. The germline gives CDR1 SQVTM, CDR2 ANQGSEA. The ends were cut back, 6 bases at V and 0 bases at J, with 24 bases in the middle. The CDR3 loop spans 18 amino acids.

There are many counts of this clonotype. The gene calls are TRBV7-2 and TRBJ2-1; 14 bases match TRBD2. Germline CDR1 reads SGHTA; CDR2 reads FQGNSA. V gave up 3 bases and J gave up 8 bases; unmatched junction bases: 12. CDR3 length equals 18 residues. The CDR3 DNA follows: TGTGCCAGCAGCTTCCCCCGAGGAGGACTAGCGGGAGGTTATGAGCAGTTCTTC. Translation gives CASSFPRGGLAGGYEQFF.

The rearrangement links TRBV15 to TRBJ1-5; D ambiguous. Deletions cut 0 bases from V and 7 bases from J, with 7 bases between. CDR3 length: 13 amino acids. Germline CDR1 LNHNV, CDR2 YYDKDF (reference sequence). The CDR3 loop is CATSREGWQPQHF. The CDR3 nucleotides are TGTGCCACCAGCAGAGAAGGCTGGCAGCCCCAGCATTTT. The variable domain in full, completed from reference TRBV15 and TRBJ1-5, reads DAMVIQNPRYQVTQFGKPVTLSCSQTLNHNVMYWYQQKSSQAPKLLFHYYDKDFNNEADTPDNFQSRRPNTSFCFLDIRSPGLGDTAMYLCATSREGWQPQHFGDGTRLSIL.

The table lists this clonotype with a few counts. The rearrangement uses TRBV5-5 and TRBJ2-1; possibly TRBD2 for D (6 bases). The CDR3 has 14 residues. Germline-derived CDR1 and CDR2 are SGHKS and YYEKEE (reference sequence). Trimming took off 4 bases at V and 12 bases at J, with 20 bases between the two ends. The chain's CDR3 is CASSPPGGKRGQFF. The CDR3 DNA reads TGTGCCAGCAGCCCCCCAGGAGGGAAGAGGGGGCAGTTCTTC.

The chain employs TRBV25-1 and TRBJ2-5; D could derive from TRBD1 or TRBD2 (5 bases each). The CDR3 is 14 amino acids. Germline values: CDR1 MGHDK, CDR2 SYGVNS. V was shortened by 9 bases and J by 2 bases, with 16 bases between the two germline ends. For the CDR3, the DNA is TGTGCCAGTACGGAGCGGCAGGGTCAAGAGACCCAGTACTTC. Translation gives CASTERQGQETQYF. Based on the CDR3 plus reference TRBV25-1 and TRBJ2-5, the full variable domain is EADIYQTPRYLVIGTGKKITLECSQTMGHDKMYWYQQDPGMELHLIHYSYGVNSTEKGDLSSESTVSRIRTEHFPLTLESARPSHTSQYLCASTERQGQETQYFGPGTRLLVL.

The chain carries TRBV7-6 and TRBJ1-1, with D perhaps TRBD1 (6 bases). With 1 base removed from V and 2 bases from J, the gap between germline ends came to 17 bases. The CDR3 spans 17 residues. From germline, CDR1 is SGHVS and CDR2 FNYEAQ. CDR3 DNA: TGTGCCAGCAGCTTAGGGGATTGGGGGGCCGTAAACACTGAAGCTTTCTTT. Its translation is CASSLGDWGAVNTEAFF.